The rows below give T cell receptor beta chains drawn from one sample of a study of Ad26.COV2.S vaccination and SARS-CoV-2 variants. Repertoires were generated with immunoSEQ multiplex PCR, while TCRdb's copy carries only in-frame clones and drops some. The sample shows about 400,000 clones, about 80% of them seen only once. The sample was peripheral blood, taken in a trial of Ad26.COV2.S vaccine versus placebo. The receptors stem from a person aged 18-65 years who received the Ad26.COV2.S COVID-19 vaccine or a placebo. CDR3s leave out the opening cysteine and the closing phenylalanine or tryptophan.

j_gene	v_gene	CDR3aa
TRBJ1-2	TRBV6-5	ASSYSGARHGYT
TRBJ1-4	TRBV30	AWSLTGQGYSNEKLF
TRBJ1-1	TRBV19	ASSPRLSEAF
TRBJ2-1	TRBV9	ASSTVAGLPLNEQF
TRBJ1-6	TRBV19	ASSQGNSPLH
TRBJ1-1	TRBV6-2/TRBV6-3	ASSDLFRGGNTEAF
TRBJ1-3	TRBV30	AWGRQGLNTIY
TRBJ2-6	TRBV5-5	ATEYRAGANVLT
TRBJ2-5	TRBV21-1	ASSKERERGRLAGETQY
TRBJ1-1	TRBV6-2/TRBV6-3	ASSQGGEAF
TRBJ1-2	TRBV30	AWSERAPGGYT
TRBJ2-5	TRBV19	ASSIGLAGGETQY
TRBJ1-1	TRBV18	ASSQSIATGGTEAF
TRBJ2-2	TRBV10-1	ASSESGQGEAGELF
TRBJ1-2	TRBV27	ASSSRDRGANYGYT
TRBJ1-4	TRBV6-2/TRBV6-3	ASGPGRANEKLF
TRBJ1-1	TRBV7-2	ASSLTGVWRNTEAF
TRBJ1-5	TRBV3-1/TRBV3-2	ASSAGQGGQPQH
TRBJ2-2	TRBV7-3	ASSSERGTGELF
TRBJ1-1	TRBV6-4	ASSAQGSGTEAF
TRBJ1-5	TRBV5-8	ASSFFYQPQH
TRBJ1-3	TRBV3-1/TRBV3-2	ASSQAENTIY
TRBJ2-1	TRBV5-6	ASSPLGGSYNEQF
TRBJ1-2	TRBV5-1	ASSHRGGGEGGYT
TRBJ1-2	TRBV21-1	ASSETTGGIKGYT
TRBJ2-7	TRBV6-2/TRBV6-3	ASSPDRAFILEQY
TRBJ2-7	TRBV7-6	ASSSQLQGSGEQY
TRBJ2-3	TRBV7-3	ASSQQPTSTDTQY
TRBJ1-1	TRBV3-1/TRBV3-2	ASSRGGHASEAF
TRBJ1-2	TRBV2	ASSGRDRGRGNT
TRBJ1-1	TRBV21-1	ASSRTGTRSEAF
TRBJ2-7	TRBV3-1/TRBV3-2	ASSPRLAGGGEQY
TRBJ1-1	TRBV5-1	ASSLTEKVTAEAF